The TCR beta chain described here comes from a study of blood T cell repertoires in COVID-19. Study background: Samples came from the United States, Italy and Spain, spanning acute and convalescent COVID-19.

Only in-frame clones appear in the TCRdb table, and some are missing; sequencing was by immunoSEQ multiplex PCR. The sample includes around 190,000 clones, around nine tenths of them seen just once. CDR1 is LGHDT and CDR2 is YNNKEL in the germline V gene (reference sequence). The CDR3 contains 16 residues. Losses at the gene ends were 1 base for V and 1 base for J; bases not matched to a gene: 5. As to this clone: The sample carries other DNA sequences with the same CDR3.

This TCR derives from a man in his forties or fifties with COVID-19, enrolled during active disease. The V call is TRBV3-1 (or the pseudogene TRBV3-2), the J call TRBJ2-3; 7 nucleotides line up with TRBD1. Sequenced material: peripheral blood. The CDR3 DNA is TGTGCCAGCAGCCAAGTTGGGCAGGGGGGCACAGATACGCAGTATTTT. Translated: CASSQVGQGGTDTQYF.